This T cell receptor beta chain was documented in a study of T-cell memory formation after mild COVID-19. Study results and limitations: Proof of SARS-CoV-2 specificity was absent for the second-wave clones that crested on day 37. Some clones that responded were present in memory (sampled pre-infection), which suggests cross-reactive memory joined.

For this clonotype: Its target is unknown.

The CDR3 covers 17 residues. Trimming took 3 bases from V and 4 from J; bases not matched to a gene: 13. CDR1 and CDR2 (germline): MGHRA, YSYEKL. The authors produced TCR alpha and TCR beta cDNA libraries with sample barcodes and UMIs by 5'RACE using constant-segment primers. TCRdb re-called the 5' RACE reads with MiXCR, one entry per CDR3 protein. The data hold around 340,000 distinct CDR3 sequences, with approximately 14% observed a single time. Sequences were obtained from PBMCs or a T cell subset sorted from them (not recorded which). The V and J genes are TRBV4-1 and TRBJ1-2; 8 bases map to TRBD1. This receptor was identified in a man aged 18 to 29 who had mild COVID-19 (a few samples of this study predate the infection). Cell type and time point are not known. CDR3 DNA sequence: TGCGCCAGCAGCCACGATAACTGGACAGGGACTCTCTATGGCTACACCTTC. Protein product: CASSHDNWTGTLYGYTF.